This TCR beta chain originates from a study of blood T cell repertoires in COVID-19. About the research overall: Specimens from acute and convalescent COVID-19 originated in the United States, Italy and Spain. PBMCs, B-cell-depleted T cells, or T cells were the source of the cDNA or gDNA that made up the material.

In the original workflow: It was from reference gene primer amplification that nucleated cell counts were estimated. The repertoire was sequenced with immunoSEQ multiplex PCR; TCRdb's copy has only in-frame clones and lacks some. The V and J calls and clone size were taken over from that table, and D and trimming were inferred from the DNA. The sample lists about 350,000 clones, 87% occurring once. V lost 0 bases and J lost 11; bases outside the gene matches: 5. The CDR3 has 13 residues. In germline, CDR1 is MGHRA, CDR2 YSYEKL. This TCR was recovered from a man aged 25-40 years with COVID-19, enrolled during active disease. This chain uses TRBV4-1 with TRBJ2-3; TRBD2 agrees at 7 bases. The sample was peripheral blood. CDR3 loop: CASSQDSSGEQYF. The CDR3 DNA is TGCGCCAGCAGCCAAGATTCGAGCGGGGAGCAGTATTTT.